A selection of T cell receptor beta chains follows, all from one sample in a study of cytomegalovirus exposure and HLA in healthy donors. The assay was immunoSEQ multiplex PCR, and TCRdb's table has in-frame clones only and misses some. The table includes some 180,000 clones, 87% detected once. Sequenced: PBMCs. These receptors were taken from a boy between 2 and 10 years old in good health and CMV-seronegative. Both conserved end residues are part of each CDR3. The D gene is left open where the match is weak. Size is stated for part of the rows, as once, few or many counts, or as a class when the clone is expanded.

size	J	D	V	DNA	CDR3
NA	TRBJ1-5	TRBD1	TRBV15	TGTGCCACCAGCAGATTAACAGGGGCCAACTCCCCCCAGCATTTT	CATSRLTGANSPQHF
NA	TRBJ2-1	NA	TRBV19	TGTGCCAGTAGTATAGGGGGAGGATGGGGCTCCTACAATGAGCAGTTCTTC	CASSIGGGWGSYNEQFF
few	TRBJ2-7	TRBD2	TRBV5-6	TGTGCCAGCAGCTTAAGGTTACTAGCGGGTCAACGCTACGAGCAGTACTTC	CASSLRLLAGQRYEQYF
NA	TRBJ2-2	NA	TRBV28	TGTGCCAGCAGTCAGGCGAACACCGGGGAGCTGTTTTTT	CASSQANTGELFF
once	TRBJ2-3	TRBD1	TRBV29-1	TGCAGCGTTCCGGACAGGTGGACAGATACGCAGTATTTT	CSVPDRWTDTQYF
NA	TRBJ1-1	NA	TRBV10-3	TGTGCCATCAGAGCGGACCTGAACACTGAAGCTTTCTTT	CAIRADLNTEAFF
NA	TRBJ2-1	TRBD1	TRBV28	TGTGCCAGCAGTCTCCCGGGACAGGTTACCTACAATGAGCAGTTCTTC	CASSLPGQVTYNEQFF
NA	TRBJ2-1	NA	TRBV28	TGTGCCAGCACACCCCCGGGGTCCAGTGAGCAGTTCTTC	CASTPPGSSEQFF
NA	TRBJ2-6	NA	TRBV25-1	TGTGCCAGCAGTACAACAGCTGGGGCCAACGTCCTGACTTTC	CASSTTAGANVLTF
NA	TRBJ2-7	NA	TRBV6-5	TGTGCCAGCAGTTACTCTCCAGGACAGACTTACGAGCAGTACTTC	CASSYSPGQTYEQYF
NA	TRBJ2-2	NA	TRBV9	TGTGCCAGCAGCGTAGGGGCAGGGTTCGGGGAGCTGTTTTTT	CASSVGAGFGELFF
NA	TRBJ1-4	NA	TRBV28	TGTGCCAGCACTCGAGCAACTAATGAAAAACTGTTTTTT	CASTRATNEKLFF
NA	TRBJ1-6	NA	TRBV18	TGTGCCAGCTCGACGGGAGATAATTCACCCCTCCACTTT	CASSTGDNSPLHF
NA	TRBJ1-2	TRBD1	TRBV4-1	TGCGCCAGCAGCCCGGGCTTTAGTCGGGACAGGGGGACGGGGGGCTACACCTTC	CASSPGFSRDRGTGGYTF
once	TRBJ2-3	TRBD1	TRBV7-9	TGTGCCAGCACCGTACGGGACAGGGGGATAGATACGCAGTATTTT	CASTVRDRGIDTQYF
NA	TRBJ2-5	TRBD2	TRBV9	TGTGCCAGCAGCGTAGATGCGGGGGGATGGTCGATTGGAGAGACCCAGTACTTC	CASSVDAGGWSIGETQYF
NA	TRBJ2-7	TRBD1	TRBV5-1	TGCGCCAGCAGCTCCCAGGGGGCGGCCTACGAGCAGTACTTC	CASSSQGAAYEQYF
NA	TRBJ1-1	NA	TRBV7-6	TGTGCCAGCAGCTTCCGGAACACTGAAGCTTTCTTT	CASSFRNTEAFF
few	TRBJ2-7	NA	TRBV5-1	TGCGCCAGCAGCTTGGGGGCAGGCTACGAGCAGTACTTC	CASSLGAGYEQYF
NA	TRBJ1-3	NA	TRBV4-2	TGTGCCAGCAGCCAAGGGACAGCCTCTGGAAACACCATATATTTT	CASSQGTASGNTIYF
NA	TRBJ1-5	NA	TRBV7-9	TGTTCCAGCAGCCGTTCTGGAACAGATAGCAATCAGCCCCAGCATTTT	CSSSRSGTDSNQPQHF
NA	TRBJ1-1	NA	TRBV5-6	TGTGCCAGCAGCTCGACAGGGAACACTGAAGCTTTCTTT	CASSSTGNTEAFF
NA	TRBJ1-4	TRBD1	TRBV19	TGTGCCAGTAGTGGGACAGGGGGAGCAACTAATGAAAAACTGTTTTTT	CASSGTGGATNEKLFF
NA	TRBJ1-6	NA	TRBV28	TGTGCCAGCGGGACTATGTTCCCACCCCTCCACTTT	CASGTMFPPLHF
NA	TRBJ1-5	NA	TRBV19	TGTGCCAGTAGTTTTTCTATCCGGAGCAATCAGCCCCAGCATTTT	CASSFSIRSNQPQHF
NA	TRBJ1-1	TRBD1	TRBV5-1	TGCGCCAGCAGCTCCGGGACAGGGATTAACACTGAAGCTTTCTTT	CASSSGTGINTEAFF
once	TRBJ1-5	TRBD1	TRBV27	TGTGCCACCGCGGGACAGGGAGACAATCAGCCCCAGCATTTT	CATAGQGDNQPQHF
NA	TRBJ2-7	TRBD2	TRBV19	TGTGCCAGTAGTATAGGAGGTAGCGGGTACGAGCAGTACTTC	CASSIGGSGYEQYF
NA	TRBJ2-3	TRBD2	TRBV28	TGTGCCAGCAGAGGGGCCCAGACTAGCGGCCTCTTAGATACGCAGTATTTT	CASRGAQTSGLLDTQYF